This T cell receptor beta chain was captured in a study of identical twins. In TCRdb, the 5' RACE reads were re-called with MiXCR into one record per CDR3 protein. This table holds about 810,000 distinct CDR3 sequences, approximately 13% found once. The CDR3 has 16 residues. V dropped 3 bases and J dropped 1; count of bases not matched to a gene: 6. These data also featured in a second study, about yellow fever vaccine responses in identical twins.

The clonotype originates from a woman between 18 and 29 years old in good health. Sequencing was performed on PBMCs. This chain connects TRBV12-3 or TRBV12-4 to TRBJ2-5, with 9 bases that match TRBD2. The CDR3 region is CASSFGLAGTQETQYF. CDR3 coding DNA: TGTGCCAGCAGTTTCGGGCTAGCGGGGACCCAAGAGACCCAGTACTTC.